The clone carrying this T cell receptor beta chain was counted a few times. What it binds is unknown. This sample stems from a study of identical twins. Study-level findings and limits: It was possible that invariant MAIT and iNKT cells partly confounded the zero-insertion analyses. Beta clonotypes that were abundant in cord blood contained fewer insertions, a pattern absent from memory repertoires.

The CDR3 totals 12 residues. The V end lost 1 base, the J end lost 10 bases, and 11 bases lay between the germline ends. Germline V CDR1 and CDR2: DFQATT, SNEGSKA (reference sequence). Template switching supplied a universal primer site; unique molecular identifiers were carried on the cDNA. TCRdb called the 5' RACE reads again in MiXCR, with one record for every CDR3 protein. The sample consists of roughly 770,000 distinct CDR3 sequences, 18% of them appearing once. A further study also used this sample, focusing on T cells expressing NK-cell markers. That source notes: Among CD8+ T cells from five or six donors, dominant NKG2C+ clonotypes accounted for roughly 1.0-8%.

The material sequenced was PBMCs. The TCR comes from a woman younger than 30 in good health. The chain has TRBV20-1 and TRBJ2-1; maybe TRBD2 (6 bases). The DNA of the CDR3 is TGCAGTGCTAGAGTAAGGGCGGGAGAGCAGTTCTTC. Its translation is CSARVRAGEQFF.